This record covers a single TCR beta chain. Antigen unknown. With V trimmed by 6 bases and J by 3 bases, 7 bases remained unmatched. The germline V gene encodes CDR1 MNHEY and CDR2 SVGAGI. This CDR3 region has 14 residues. Isolation of CD4+ T cells took place after less than twelve days of culture. Data came from immunoSEQ multiplex PCR; TCRdb stores just in-frame clones and leaves some out. The table includes under 40,000 clones, about two thirds detected once. This specimen belongs to a study of vaccination effects on CD4 cells after COVID-19. Study context: A density of about 1.8 million PBMC per well was used; these cells were cultured with roughly 10 IU/ml IL-2 and approximately 9.4 ug/ml peptides.

Study results and limitations: Common cold coronaviruses were cross-recognized by only 1 of 255 vaccine-induced clones in healthy vaccinees. Late post-vaccination samples showed marked contraction of infection- and vaccine-induced clones.

This sample comprised CD4+ T cells from PBMCs cultured without peptide, obtained before COVID-19 vaccination. This TCR was recovered from a human donor who received a COVID-19 vaccine. The chain has TRBV6-5 and TRBJ1-2, with 7 positions matching TRBD1. CDR3 protein: CASRDRSVDYGYTF. DNA for the CDR3: TGTGCCAGCAGGGACAGGAGTGTTGACTATGGCTACACCTTC.